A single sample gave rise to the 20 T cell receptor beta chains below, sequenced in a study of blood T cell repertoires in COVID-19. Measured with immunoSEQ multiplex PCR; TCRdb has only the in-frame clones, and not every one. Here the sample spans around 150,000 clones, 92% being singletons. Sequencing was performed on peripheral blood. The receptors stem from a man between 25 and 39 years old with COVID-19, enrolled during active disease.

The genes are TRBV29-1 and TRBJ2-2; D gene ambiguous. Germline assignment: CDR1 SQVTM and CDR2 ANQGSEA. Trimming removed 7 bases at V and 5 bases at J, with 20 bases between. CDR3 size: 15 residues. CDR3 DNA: TGCAGCGCATCCCCCCAGGTGGATGTTACCGGGGAGCTGTTTTTT. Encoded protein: CSASPQVDVTGELFF.

CDR3 in DNA: TGTGCCACTATTGGTGGGACTGTCCTATCCAATGAGCAGTTCTTC. Its protein is CATIGGTVLSNEQFF. This chain uses TRBV6-6 with TRBJ2-1; tentatively, D is TRBD2 (6 bases). This CDR3 has 15 amino acids. Germline CDR1 reads MNHNY; CDR2 reads SVGAGI (reference sequence). Between the trimmed V and J ends, which lost 10 bases and 6 bases, there was a span of 22 bases.

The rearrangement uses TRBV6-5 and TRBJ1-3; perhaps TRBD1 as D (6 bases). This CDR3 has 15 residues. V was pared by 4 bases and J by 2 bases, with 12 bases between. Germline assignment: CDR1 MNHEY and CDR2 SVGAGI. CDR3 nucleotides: TGTGCCAGCAGTTCAGGGGACCCCACTGGAAACACCATATATTTT. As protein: CASSSGDPTGNTIYF.

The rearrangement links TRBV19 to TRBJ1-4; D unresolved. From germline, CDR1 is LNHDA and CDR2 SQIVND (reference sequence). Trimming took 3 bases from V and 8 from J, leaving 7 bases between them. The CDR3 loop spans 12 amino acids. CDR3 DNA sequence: TGTGCCAGTAGTATTATCGGGGAAAAACTGTTTTTT. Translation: CASSIIGEKLFF.

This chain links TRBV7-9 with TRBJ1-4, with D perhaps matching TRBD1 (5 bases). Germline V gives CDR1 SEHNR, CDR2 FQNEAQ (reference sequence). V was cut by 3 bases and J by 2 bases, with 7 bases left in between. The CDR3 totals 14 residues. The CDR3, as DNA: TGTGCCAGCAGCTTGACAGCCACTAATGAAAAACTGTTTTTT. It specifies CASSLTATNEKLFF.

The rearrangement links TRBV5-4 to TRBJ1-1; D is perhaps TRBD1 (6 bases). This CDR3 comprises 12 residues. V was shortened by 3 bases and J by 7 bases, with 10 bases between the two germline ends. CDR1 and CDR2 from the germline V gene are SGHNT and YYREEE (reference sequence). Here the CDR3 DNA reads TGTGCCAGCAGCTGGGACAAGAATGAAGCTTTCTTT. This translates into CASSWDKNEAFF. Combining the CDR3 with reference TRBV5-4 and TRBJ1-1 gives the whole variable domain ETGVTQSPTHLIKTRGQQVTLRCSSQSGHNTVSWYQQALGQGPQFIFQYYREEENGRGNFPPRFSGLQFPNYSSELNVNALELDDSALYLCASSWDKNEAFFGQGTRLTVV.

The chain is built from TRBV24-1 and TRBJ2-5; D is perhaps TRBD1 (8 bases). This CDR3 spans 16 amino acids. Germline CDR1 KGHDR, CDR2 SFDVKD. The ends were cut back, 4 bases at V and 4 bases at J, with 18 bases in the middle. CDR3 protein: CATSDLDRGGAETQYF. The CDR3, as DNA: TGTGCCACCAGTGACCTCGACAGGGGAGGGGCAGAGACCCAGTACTTC.

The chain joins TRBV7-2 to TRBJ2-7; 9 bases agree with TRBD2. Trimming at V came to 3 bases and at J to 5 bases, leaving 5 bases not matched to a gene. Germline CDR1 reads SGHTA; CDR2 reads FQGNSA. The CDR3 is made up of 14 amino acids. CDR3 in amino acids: CASSFSGSGDEQYF. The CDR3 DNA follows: TGTGCCAGCAGCTTTAGCGGGAGCGGTGACGAGCAGTACTTC.

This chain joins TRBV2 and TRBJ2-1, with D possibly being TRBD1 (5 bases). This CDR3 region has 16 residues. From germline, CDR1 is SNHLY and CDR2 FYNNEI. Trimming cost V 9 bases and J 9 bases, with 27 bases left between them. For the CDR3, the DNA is TGTGCCAGTGGTGAGGCCCTGCAGGGTATCGGAGTTGAGCAGTTCTTC. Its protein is CASGEALQGIGVEQFF.

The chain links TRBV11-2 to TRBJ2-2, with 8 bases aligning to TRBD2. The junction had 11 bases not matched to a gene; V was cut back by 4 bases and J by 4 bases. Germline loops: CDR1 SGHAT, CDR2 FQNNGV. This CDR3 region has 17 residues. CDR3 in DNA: TGTGCCAGCAGCTCACAGCCGGGGGGGTTATTCACCGGGGAGCTGTTTTTT. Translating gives CASSSQPGGLFTGELFF.

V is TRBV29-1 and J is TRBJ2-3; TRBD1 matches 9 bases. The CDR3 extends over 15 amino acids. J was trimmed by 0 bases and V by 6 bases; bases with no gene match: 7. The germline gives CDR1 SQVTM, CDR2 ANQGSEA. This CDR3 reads CSVRDRAQSTDTQYF. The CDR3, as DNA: TGCAGCGTACGGGACAGGGCCCAAAGCACAGATACGCAGTATTTT.

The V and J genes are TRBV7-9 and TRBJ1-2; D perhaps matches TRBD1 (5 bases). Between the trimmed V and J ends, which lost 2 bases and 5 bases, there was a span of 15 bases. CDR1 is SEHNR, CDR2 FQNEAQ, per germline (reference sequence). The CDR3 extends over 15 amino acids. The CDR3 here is CASSLSGHLGYGYTF. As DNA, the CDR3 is TGTGCCAGCAGCTTATCCGGACATCTGGGTTATGGCTACACCTTC. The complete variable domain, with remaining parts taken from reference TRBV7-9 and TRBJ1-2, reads DTGVSQNPRHKITKRGQNVTFRCDPISEHNRLYWYRQTLGQGPEFLTYFQNEAQLEKSRLLSDRFSAERPKGSFSTLEIQRTEQGDSAMYLCASSLSGHLGYGYTFGSGTRLTVV.

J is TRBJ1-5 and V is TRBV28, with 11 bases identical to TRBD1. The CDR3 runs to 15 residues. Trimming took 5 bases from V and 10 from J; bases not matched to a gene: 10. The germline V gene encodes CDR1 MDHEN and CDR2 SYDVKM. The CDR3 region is CASSRTGGSEVPQHF. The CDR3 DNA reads TGTGCCAGCAGTAGGACAGGGGGCTCGGAAGTCCCCCAGCATTTT.

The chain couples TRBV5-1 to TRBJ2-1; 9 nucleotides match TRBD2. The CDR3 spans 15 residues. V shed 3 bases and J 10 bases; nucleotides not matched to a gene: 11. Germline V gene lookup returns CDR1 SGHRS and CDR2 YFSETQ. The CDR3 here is CASSYLSGSTGEQFF. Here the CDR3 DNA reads TGCGCCAGCAGCTACCTTAGCGGGAGTACTGGGGAGCAGTTCTTC.

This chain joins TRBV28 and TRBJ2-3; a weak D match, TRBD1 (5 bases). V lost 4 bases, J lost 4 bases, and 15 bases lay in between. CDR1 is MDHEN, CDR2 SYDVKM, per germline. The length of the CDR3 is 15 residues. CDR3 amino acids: CASSSGQIGPDTQYF. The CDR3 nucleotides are TGTGCCAGCAGTTCCGGACAAATTGGTCCAGATACGCAGTATTTT.

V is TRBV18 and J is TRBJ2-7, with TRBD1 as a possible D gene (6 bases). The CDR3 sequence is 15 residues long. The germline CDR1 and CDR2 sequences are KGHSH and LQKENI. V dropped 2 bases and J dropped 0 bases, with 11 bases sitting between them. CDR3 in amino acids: CASSPVRGSSYEQYF. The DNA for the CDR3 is TGTGCCAGCTCACCAGTCAGGGGAAGCTCCTACGAGCAGTACTTC.

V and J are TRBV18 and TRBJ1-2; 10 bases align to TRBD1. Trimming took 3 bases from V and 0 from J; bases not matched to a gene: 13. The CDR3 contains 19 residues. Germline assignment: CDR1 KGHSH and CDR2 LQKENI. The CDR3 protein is CASSPPPGQGRLANYGYTF. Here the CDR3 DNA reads TGTGCCAGCTCACCCCCGCCGGGACAGGGGCGTTTAGCTAACTATGGCTACACCTTC.

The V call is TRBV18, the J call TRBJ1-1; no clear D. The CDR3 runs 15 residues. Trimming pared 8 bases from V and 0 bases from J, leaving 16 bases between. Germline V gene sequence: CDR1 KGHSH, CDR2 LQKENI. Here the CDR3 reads CASTLGGGMNTEAFF. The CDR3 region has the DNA TGTGCCAGCACTCTTGGCGGCGGCATGAACACTGAAGCTTTCTTT.

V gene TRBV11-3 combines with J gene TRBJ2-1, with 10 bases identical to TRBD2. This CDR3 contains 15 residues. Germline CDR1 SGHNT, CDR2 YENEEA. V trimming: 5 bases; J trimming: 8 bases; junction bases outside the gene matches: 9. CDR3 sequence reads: CASSAGLAGGDEQFF. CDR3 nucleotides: TGTGCCAGCAGCGCCGGGTTAGCGGGGGGTGATGAGCAGTTCTTC. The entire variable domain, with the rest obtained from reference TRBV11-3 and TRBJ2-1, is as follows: EAGVVQSPRYKIIEKKQPVAFWCNPISGHNTLYWYLQNLGQGPELLIRYENEEAVDDSQLPKDRFSAERLKGVDSTLKIQPAELGDSAVYLCASSAGLAGGDEQFFGPGTRLTVL.

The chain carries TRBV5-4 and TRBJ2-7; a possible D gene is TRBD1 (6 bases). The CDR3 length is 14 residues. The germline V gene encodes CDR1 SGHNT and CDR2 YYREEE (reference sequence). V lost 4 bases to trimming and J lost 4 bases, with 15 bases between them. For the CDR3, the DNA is TGTGCCAGCAGCACCCGGGACACCATGTACGAGCAGTACTTC. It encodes CASSTRDTMYEQYF.